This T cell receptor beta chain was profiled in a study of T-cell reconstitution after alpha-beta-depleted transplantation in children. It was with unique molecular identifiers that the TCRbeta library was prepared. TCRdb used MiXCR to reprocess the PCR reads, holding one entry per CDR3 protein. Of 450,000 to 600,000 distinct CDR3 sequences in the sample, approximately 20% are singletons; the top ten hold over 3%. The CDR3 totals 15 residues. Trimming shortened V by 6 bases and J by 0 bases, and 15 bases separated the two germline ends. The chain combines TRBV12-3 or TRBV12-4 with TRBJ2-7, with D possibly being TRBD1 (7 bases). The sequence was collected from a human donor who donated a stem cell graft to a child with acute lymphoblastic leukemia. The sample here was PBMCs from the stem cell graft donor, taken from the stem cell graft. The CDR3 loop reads CASSAPGDSSYEQYF. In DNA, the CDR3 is TGTGCCAGCAGCGCCCCGGGGGACAGCTCCTACGAGCAGTACTTC.